This is a list of T cell receptor beta chains from one sample in a study of T cell changes during pregnancy in multiple sclerosis. Clones were sequenced by immunoSEQ multiplex PCR, and TCRdb holds only the in-frame ones, with some missing. This sample carries 13,000 or so clones, 88% of them seen once, and the ten largest clones take 8% to 9%. Sequencing used CD8+ T cells from peripheral blood mononuclear cells, obtained in the first trimester of pregnancy. The receptors were sampled from a female donor with multiple sclerosis, enrolled in a pregnancy study. Both conserved end residues are part of each CDR3. D genes are given only for firm matches. Clone sizes are given selectively: once, few, many, or a class where the clone is expanded.

clone_size,cdr3_length,d_call,j_call,v_call,cdr3_aa,cdr3_nt
.,16,.,TRBJ1-2,TRBV4-2,CASSQDIQGEDYGYTF,TGTGCCAGCAGCCAAGATATACAGGGAGAGGACTATGGCTACACCTTC
.,15,.,TRBJ1-2,TRBV11-2,CASTLGGGRGYGYTF,TGTGCCAGCACCCTAGGGGGGGGGCGAGGCTATGGCTACACCTTC
.,15,.,TRBJ1-4,TRBV19,CASSMEGGPEEKLFF,TGTGCCAGTAGTATGGAGGGGGGGCCAGAGGAAAAACTGTTTTTT
.,16,.,TRBJ1-3,TRBV11-2,CASSLFRRQPGNTIYF,TGTGCCAGCAGCTTATTCCGGAGACAGCCTGGAAACACCATATATTTT
medium-sized,15,TRBD2,TRBJ2-5,TRBV6-1,CASSELAGGQETQYF,TGTGCCAGCAGTGAACTAGCGGGGGGGCAAGAGACCCAGTACTTC
.,14,TRBD1,TRBJ2-7,TRBV5-6,CASSWDRGPYEQYF,TGTGCCAGCAGCTGGGACAGGGGGCCCTACGAGCAGTACTTC
.,15,TRBD1,TRBJ1-2,TRBV5-1,CASSLATGGTYGYTF,TGCGCCAGCAGCTTGGCGACAGGGGGCACCTATGGCTACACCTTC
.,14,TRBD2,TRBJ2-5,TRBV6-1,CASSFGGGQETQYF,TGTGCCAGCAGTTTCGGGGGGGGACAAGAGACCCAGTACTTC
.,17,TRBD2,TRBJ2-1,TRBV4-2,CASSQDGGGLGYNEQFF,TGTGCCAGCAGCCAAGATGGGGGGGGGTTGGGCTACAATGAGCAGTTCTTC
.,14,.,TRBJ2-7,TRBV2,CATLWRGRRDEQYF,TGTGCCACCCTTTGGCGGGGGCGGAGGGACGAGCAGTACTTC
.,14,.,TRBJ2-5,TRBV5-1,CASSLGPYQETQYF,TGCGCCAGCAGCTTGGGGCCGTACCAAGAGACCCAGTACTTC
.,13,.,TRBJ2-7,TRBV2,CASTIGFSYEQYF,TGTGCCAGTACGATCGGGTTCTCCTACGAGCAGTACTTC
.,15,.,TRBJ1-5,TRBV27,CASSPTGQRGQPQHF,TGTGCCAGCAGCCCAACGGGACAAAGGGGTCAGCCCCAGCATTTT
once,15,TRBD1,TRBJ2-3,TRBV6-4,CASSDSGQGADTQYF,TGTGCCAGCAGTGACTCGGGACAGGGGGCAGATACGCAGTATTTT